Each of the 9 T cell receptor beta chains below was sequenced from the same sample in a study of sequential checkpoint blockade in melanoma. Treatment noted: randomized to nivolumab then ipilimumab (arm A) or the reverse (arm B). Sequencing was performed with immunoSEQ multiplex PCR; in TCRdb, only in-frame clones are kept and a portion is missing. The sample includes some 10,000 clones, 24% seen only once; the top ten take approximately 16%. This specimen was tumor tissue (inferred from file names), taken from a patient given nivolumab and ipilimumab in sequence. These receptors came from a human donor with melanoma.

The rearrangement joins TRBV30 to TRBJ1-2; D not certain. The V gene lost 0 bases and the J gene lost 4 bases, with 18 bases spanning the gap. In germline, CDR1 is GTSNPN, CDR2 SVGIG (reference sequence). The CDR3 length is 16 residues. The CDR3: CAWSVGLPPVGYGYTF. The CDR3 DNA follows: TGTGCCTGGAGTGTAGGGCTACCCCCGGTGGGCTATGGCTACACCTTC.

The CDR3 region has the DNA TGTGCCAGCAGCGCCCCCGGGACTAGCTCCTACAATGAGCAGTTCTTC. The encoded protein is CASSAPGTSSYNEQFF. The gene calls are TRBV9 and TRBJ2-1; 8 positions agree with TRBD2. Trimming at V came to 3 bases and at J to 0 bases, leaving 5 bases not matched to a gene. This CDR3 spans 16 amino acids. The germline V gene has CDR1 SGDLS and CDR2 YYNGEE. The whole variable domain, remainder taken from reference TRBV9 and TRBJ2-1, is DSGVTQTPKHLITATGQRVTLRCSPRSGDLSVYWYQQSLDQGLQFLIQYYNGEERAKGNILERFSAQQFPDLHSELNLSSLELGDSALYFCASSAPGTSSYNEQFFGPGTRLTVL.

This chain uses TRBV19 with TRBJ1-1; D is possibly TRBD1 (5 bases). CDR3 length equals 16 residues. Trimming stripped 5 bases from V and 0 bases from J, with 16 bases between. Per the germline V gene, CDR1 is LNHDA and CDR2 is SQIVND (reference sequence). In nucleotides, the CDR3 is TGTGCCAGTAGTCCCCGACAGACCACCATGAACACTGAAGCTTTCTTT. It encodes CASSPRQTTMNTEAFF.

The chain carries TRBV18 and TRBJ1-1; 7 positions match TRBD1. V gave up 0 bases and J gave up 0 bases; unmatched junction bases: 4. CDR1 is KGHSH and CDR2 is LQKENI in the germline V gene. This CDR3 has 16 amino acids. CDR3 DNA sequence: TGTGCCAGCTCACCACCGGGACAGACATTGAACACTGAAGCTTTCTTT. Translating it yields CASSPPGQTLNTEAFF.

The V and J genes are TRBV2 and TRBJ2-1, with TRBD2 matching over 9 bases. CDR1 and CDR2 from the germline V gene are SNHLY and FYNNEI. The CDR3 has 16 amino acids. The V and J ends lost 4 bases and 6 bases, in that order; junction bases with no gene match: 10. The CDR3 protein is CASSGAGGPQRNEQFF. The CDR3 coding sequence is TGTGCCAGCAGTGGCGCGGGAGGGCCTCAACGCAATGAGCAGTTCTTC.

This clone was recorded many times. The J gene is TRBJ2-1, the V gene TRBV11-3; 7 nucleotides line up with TRBD1. From germline, CDR1 is SGHNT and CDR2 YENEEA. V dropped 5 bases and J dropped 6; count of bases not matched to a gene: 7. This CDR3 is 14 amino acids long. The CDR3 DNA follows: TGTGCCAGCAGCACCGGGACAGATGGCAATGAGCAGTTCTTC. Its protein product is CASSTGTDGNEQFF.

A few counts support this clone. The chain uses TRBV4-1 and TRBJ2-2, with 8 bases that match TRBD1. V trimming: 0 bases; J trimming: 5 bases; junction bases outside the gene matches: 8. This CDR3 region has 17 residues. Germline CDR1 reads MGHRA; CDR2 reads YSYEKL. The CDR3 DNA is TGCGCCAGCAGCCAAGATCGGGGCAGGGGGCCTACCGGGGAGCTGTTTTTT. It yields the protein CASSQDRGRGPTGELFF.

The chain employs TRBV11-3 and TRBJ2-7, with 9 bases that match TRBD1. The CDR3 runs to 15 residues. The germline V gene has CDR1 SGHNT and CDR2 YENEEA. Losses at the gene ends were 4 bases for V and 4 bases for J; bases not matched to a gene: 8. This CDR3 reads CASSSRGGQGYEQYF. The CDR3 nucleotides read TGTGCCAGCAGCTCGAGGGGGGGACAGGGTTACGAGCAGTACTTC. Full variable domain (remainder filled in from reference TRBV11-3 and TRBJ2-7): EAGVVQSPRYKIIEKKQPVAFWCNPISGHNTLYWYLQNLGQGPELLIRYENEEAVDDSQLPKDRFSAERLKGVDSTLKIQPAELGDSAVYLCASSSRGGQGYEQYFGPGTRLTVT.

This clone is medium-sized by share. The J gene is TRBJ2-2, the V gene TRBV30; D is perhaps TRBD2 (5 bases). Per the germline V gene, CDR1 is GTSNPN and CDR2 is SVGIG (reference sequence). The germline V and J ends were trimmed by 2 bases and 3 bases, with 13 bases remaining between them. The CDR3 spans 15 residues. The CDR3 region has the DNA TGTGCCTGGAGTCCACGAGGCGGGTACACCGGGGAGCTGTTTTTT. Encoded protein: CAWSPRGGYTGELFF.